The clone carrying this T cell receptor (beta chain) was seen repeatedly, ten times or more. Its antigen is currently unknown. The data stem from a study of blood T cells in healthy people across ages. Using a J-beta primer mix together with a sample-barcoded 5' primer, a second PCR was run for roughly 7 to 11 cycles. Researchers report that each sample yielded at least 2.5 million CDR3-containing paired-end reads. TCRdb fed the 5' RACE reads into MiXCR, producing one record per CDR3 protein. The sample includes approximately 1,700,000 distinct CDR3 sequences, 30% to 40% of them seen just once. Study results and limitations: A roughly linear fall in TCR beta diversity per million T cells was seen with increasing age. In these data, TCR beta diversity tracked strongly with naive T cell percentage.

Trimming took 5 bases from V and 2 from J, leaving 13 bases between them. CDR1 and CDR2 from the germline V gene are SGHVS and FNYEAQ. The CDR3 runs 14 residues. This chain uses TRBV7-6 with TRBJ2-7, with a weak D call TRBD1 (6 bases). Sequencing was performed on blood. The TCR originated in a human donor in good health. The CDR3 region is CASSPLQGPYEQYF. The CDR3 DNA reads as TGTGCCAGCAGCCCGCTTCAGGGGCCCTACGAGCAGTACTTC. Together with reference TRBV7-6 and TRBJ2-7, the CDR3 gives the full variable domain: GAGVSQSPRYKVTKRGQDVALRCDPISGHVSLYWYRQALGQGPEFLTYFNYEAQQDKSGLPNDRFSAERPEGSISTLTIQRTEQRDSAMYRCASSPLQGPYEQYFGPGTRLTVT.